The 17 T cell receptor beta chains presented below share a single source sample, sequenced in a study of T-cell reconstitution after alpha-beta-depleted transplantation in children. Preparation of the TCRbeta library used unique molecular identifiers. TCRdb used MiXCR to reprocess the PCR reads, holding one entry per CDR3 protein. Among about 260,000 distinct CDR3 sequences listed, 6.5% to 10% were seen once. Source: PBMCs, mostly from graft donor cells, taken 180 days after TCRalphabeta/CD19-depleted stem cell transplant. These TCRs come from a male patient younger than 18 who had a stem cell transplant for acute lymphoblastic leukemia, so the T cells may come from the graft donor.

This clonotype appeared many times. V gene TRBV20-1 combines with J gene TRBJ1-1, with D tentatively TRBD1 (5 bases). This CDR3 region has 14 residues. The V end lost 1 base, the J end lost 4 bases, and 13 bases lay between the germline ends. CDR1 DFQATT and CDR2 SNEGSKA come from the germline V gene (reference sequence). CDR3 sequence reads: CSARAPPGGTEAFF. The DNA for the CDR3 is TGCAGTGCTAGAGCGCCCCCGGGGGGCACTGAAGCTTTCTTT.

This clonotype has at least ten counts. This chain connects TRBV7-9 to TRBJ2-2; 13 positions match TRBD2. V gave up 5 bases and J gave up 7 bases; unmatched junction bases: 10. Germline V gene data show CDR1 as SEHNR and CDR2 as FQNEAQ (reference sequence). The length of the CDR3 is 17 residues. The CDR3 region has the DNA TGTGCCAGCAGCCCGCGGACTAGCGGGAGTCTTATCGGGGAGCTGTTTTTT. It codes for CASSPRTSGSLIGELFF.

This chain links TRBV20-1 with TRBJ1-3; D ambiguous. The CDR3 extends over 15 amino acids. The V end lost 1 base, the J end lost 0 bases, and 10 bases lay between the germline ends. Germline loops: CDR1 DFQATT, CDR2 SNEGSKA (reference sequence). CDR3 sequence reads: CSARGAGHSGNTIYF. The CDR3 DNA follows: TGCAGTGCTAGAGGGGCAGGTCACTCTGGAAACACCATATATTTT.

This clonotype came up many times. The rearrangement joins TRBV15 to TRBJ1-4; TRBD1 agrees at 10 bases. There are 16 residues in the CDR3. Germline trimming cut 5 bases from V and 8 bases from J; bases unmatched to any gene: 11. CDR1 LNHNV and CDR2 YYDKDF come from the germline V gene (reference sequence). CDR3 nucleotide sequence: TGTGCCACCAGCGGGGGTATGGGGGACAGGGGCGAAAAACTGTTTTTT. Its protein is CATSGGMGDRGEKLFF.

There are many counts of this clonotype. The genes are TRBV29-1 and TRBJ1-2, with a weak D call TRBD1 (6 bases). The germline gives CDR1 SQVTM, CDR2 ANQGSEA. Deletions cut 2 bases from V and 4 bases from J, with 14 bases between. The length of the CDR3 is 14 residues. The CDR3 loop is CSVEPPGVGYGYTF. The CDR3 DNA is TGCAGCGTTGAACCCCCAGGGGTAGGCTATGGCTACACCTTC. Supplemented by reference TRBV29-1 and TRBJ1-2, the full variable domain reads SAVISQKPSRDICQRGTSLTIQCQVDSQVTMMFWYRQQPGQSLTLIATANQGSEATYESGFVIDKFPISRPNLTFSTLTVSNMSPEDSSIYLCSVEPPGVGYGYTFGSGTRLTVV.

In its sample, this clonotype was seen many times. The chain recombines TRBV14 with TRBJ1-2; no firm D call. The V end was cut by 0 bases, the J end by 4 bases, with 9 bases between. The CDR3 extends over 14 amino acids. Germline values: CDR1 SGHDN, CDR2 FVKESK. The CDR3 DNA reads as TGTGCCAGCAGCCAAGATCGGGGTTTCTATGGCTACACCTTC. Translated, it gives CASSQDRGFYGYTF.

This clonotype came up many times. The V gene is TRBV7-8, the J gene TRBJ2-5; 12 bases match TRBD2. The trim removed 1 base at V and 4 bases at J, leaving 13 bases unmatched. This CDR3 spans 19 amino acids. CDR1 is SGHVS, CDR2 FQNEAQ, per germline. The CDR3: CASSLVWEASGRAAETQYF. DNA for the CDR3: TGTGCCAGCAGCTTAGTCTGGGAGGCTAGCGGGAGGGCGGCAGAGACCCAGTACTTC.

This clonotype has ten or more counts. CDR3 region: CASSSQGAGYEQYF. The CDR3 nucleotides read TGTGCCAGCAGCTCACAGGGGGCCGGCTACGAGCAGTACTTC. The V call is TRBV7-9, the J call TRBJ2-7, with 9 nucleotides matching TRBD1. The V segment lost 4 bases and the J segment 3 bases; nucleotides outside the gene matches: 4. Germline values: CDR1 SEHNR, CDR2 FQNEAQ (reference sequence). CDR3 size: 14 residues.

The chain carries TRBV6-4 and TRBJ2-1, with 16 nucleotides matching TRBD2. Germline V gene lookup returns CDR1 MRHNA and CDR2 SNTAGT. The ends lost 10 bases at V and 1 base at J; junction bases unmatched: 13. The CDR3 spans 19 residues. In DNA form, the CDR3 reads TGTGCCATCACCCTCCCCGGGACTAGCGGGGGGGCGTCCTACAATGAGCAGTTCTTC. Its protein is CAITLPGTSGGASYNEQFF.

CDR3 sequence (DNA): TGTGCCAGTAGTATAGGGACAGGGGTCTACAATGAGCAGTTCTTC. This sequence encodes CASSIGTGVYNEQFF. The chain combines TRBV19 with TRBJ2-1, with 9 bases fitting TRBD1. The CDR3 spans 15 residues. In germline, CDR1 is LNHDA, CDR2 SQIVND (reference sequence). V was pared by 1 base and J by 3 bases, with 1 base of the junction left unmatched. Supplemented by reference TRBV19 and TRBJ2-1, the full variable domain reads DGGITQSPKYLFRKEGQNVTLSCEQNLNHDAMYWYRQDPGQGLRLIYYSQIVNDFQKGDIAEGYSVSREKKESFPLTVTSAQKNPTAFYLCASSIGTGVYNEQFFGPGTRLTVL.

In this sample, this clonotype turned up many times. The rearrangement uses TRBV20-1 and TRBJ2-2; a weak D match, TRBD2 (5 bases). Germline CDR1 DFQATT, CDR2 SNEGSKA (reference sequence). This CDR3 has 15 residues. Trimming pared 0 bases from V and 5 bases from J, leaving 13 bases between. In DNA form, the CDR3 reads TGCAGTGCTAGAGATCCAGGAGAGGGAACCGGGGAGCTGTTTTTT. Protein product: CSARDPGEGTGELFF.

This clonotype occurred many times. V gene TRBV10-3 combines with J gene TRBJ2-3; 9 bases align to TRBD1. This CDR3 has 12 residues. Germline CDR1 and CDR2: ENHRY and SYGVKD. Unmatched junction bases numbered 4, after V lost 5 bases and J lost 10 bases. This CDR3 is CAISQWTGAQYF. DNA of the CDR3: TGTGCCATCAGTCAATGGACAGGGGCGCAGTATTTT.

This clonotype occurred many times. V is TRBV28 and J is TRBJ1-5, with TRBD1 matching 7 bases. The CDR3 contains 14 residues. The V gene's germline CDR1 is MDHEN and CDR2 SYDVKM. V shed 2 bases, J shed 7 bases, and the junction held 5 bases outside the gene matches. The CDR3 is CASSLNRGTQPQHF. CDR3 DNA sequence: TGTGCCAGCAGTTTAAACAGGGGCACCCAGCCCCAGCATTTT. Full variable domain (missing parts from reference TRBV28 and TRBJ1-5): DVKVTQSSRYLVKRTGEKVFLECVQDMDHENMFWYRQDPGLGLRLIYFSYDVKMKEKGDIPEGYSVSREKKERFSLILESASTNQTSMYLCASSLNRGTQPQHFGDGTRLSIL.

Many counts were recorded for this clonotype. The V and J genes are TRBV3-1 and TRBJ2-1, with 8 bases aligning to TRBD2. Germline CDR1 and CDR2: LGHDT and YNNKEL (reference sequence). V lost 4 bases and J lost 4; bases outside the gene matches: 9. The CDR3 is 16 amino acids. The CDR3 region is CASSRREGWVYNEQFF. The CDR3 DNA follows: TGTGCCAGCAGCCGTCGGGAGGGATGGGTTTACAATGAGCAGTTCTTC.

This clonotype has at least ten counts. This chain connects TRBV21-1 to TRBJ2-7. TRBV21-1 is reported as a pseudogene. This CDR3 region has 11 residues. This CDR3 reads CASSHRHPQYF. The CDR3 DNA follows: TGTGCCAGCAGCCACCGACACCCGCAGTACTTC.

Many counts were recorded for this clonotype. The chain links TRBV19 to TRBJ1-1; no firm D call. Trimming cost V 3 bases and J 3 bases, with 8 bases left between them. CDR3 length: 13 amino acids. Germline CDR1 reads LNHDA; CDR2 reads SQIVND (reference sequence). The CDR3 here is CASSIELYTEAFF. CDR3 coding DNA: TGTGCCAGTAGTATCGAACTGTACACTGAAGCTTTCTTT.

The sample holds many counts of this clonotype. Written as DNA, the CDR3 is TGCAGCGTTGAAGTAGGTGAGACCCAGTACTTC. This translates into CSVEVGETQYF. V and J are TRBV29-1 and TRBJ2-5; D is undetermined. The V gene lost 1 base and the J gene lost 5 bases, with 5 bases spanning the gap. CDR1 and CDR2 from the germline V gene are SQVTM and ANQGSEA. The CDR3 spans 11 residues.